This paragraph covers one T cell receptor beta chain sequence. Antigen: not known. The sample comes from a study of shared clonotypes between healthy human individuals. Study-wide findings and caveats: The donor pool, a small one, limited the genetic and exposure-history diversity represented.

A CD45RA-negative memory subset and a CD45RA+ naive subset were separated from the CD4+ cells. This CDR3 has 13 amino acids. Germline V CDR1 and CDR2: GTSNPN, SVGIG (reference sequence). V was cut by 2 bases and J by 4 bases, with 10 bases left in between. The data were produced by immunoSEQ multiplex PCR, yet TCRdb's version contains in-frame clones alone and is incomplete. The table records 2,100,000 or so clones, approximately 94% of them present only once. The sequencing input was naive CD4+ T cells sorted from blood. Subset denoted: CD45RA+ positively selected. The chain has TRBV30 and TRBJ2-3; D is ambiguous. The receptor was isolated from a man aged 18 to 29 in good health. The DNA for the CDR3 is TGTGCCTGGAGTTCCTTCTGGGCAGATACGCAGTATTTT. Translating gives CAWSSFWADTQYF.